The 26 T cell receptor beta chains below were found in one sample sequenced in a study of beta chain features in type 1 diabetes. The investigators reverse transcribed all of the isolated RNA, so they sequenced expressed TCRB transcripts. Generated by immunoSEQ multiplex PCR, the TCRdb table keeps only in-frame clones and is missing some. Of 350,000 or so clones detected, about 18% appear once; the ten largest clones hold under 0.055%. The sequencing sample was made of naive CD4+ T cells from blood. These receptors all stem from a woman aged 18 to 35 in good health.

Concerning this clone: This same CDR3 is encoded by further DNA sequences in the sample. The V gene is TRBV30, the J gene TRBJ2-7; D is possibly TRBD1 (6 bases). Trimming removed 4 bases from V and 4 bases from J, with 8 bases in between. The CDR3 is made up of 11 amino acids. Germline loops: CDR1 GTSNPN, CDR2 SVGIG (reference sequence). This CDR3 is CAWTQGYEQYF. CDR3 DNA: TGTGCCTGGACTCAGGGGTACGAGCAGTACTTC. The complete variable domain, with remaining parts taken from reference TRBV30 and TRBJ2-7, reads SQTIHQWPATLVQPVGSPLSLECTVEGTSNPNLYWYRQAAGRGLQLLFYSVGIGQISSEVPQNLSASRPQDRQFILSSKKLLLSDSGFYLCAWTQGYEQYFGPGTRLTVT.

V usage is TRBV15 and J usage is TRBJ1-1, with a weak D call TRBD1 (5 bases). CDR3 length equals 14 residues. The V and J ends lost 0 bases and 5 bases respectively, with 10 bases between them. CDR1 and CDR2 from the germline V gene are LNHNV and YYDKDF (reference sequence). DNA of the CDR3: TGTGCCACCAGCAGAGATGTGGGGGGGACTGAAGCTTTCTTT. Amino acid sequence: CATSRDVGGTEAFF.

The V call is TRBV18, the J call TRBJ1-2, with 8 bases that match TRBD1. In germline, CDR1 is KGHSH, CDR2 LQKENI. The CDR3 runs to 13 residues. V lost 6 bases, J lost 7 bases, and 7 bases stayed unmatched. CDR3 loop: CASSPQGASGYTF. In nucleotides, the CDR3 is TGTGCCAGCTCGCCCCAGGGGGCCAGTGGCTACACCTTC.

The chain combines TRBV7-3 with TRBJ2-1; TRBD1 aligns across 7 bases. Trimming removed 4 bases from V and 7 bases from J; junction bases left unmatched: 10. This CDR3 has 15 amino acids. Germline CDR1 SGHTA, CDR2 FQGTGA. The CDR3 spells CASSSQGRGQNEQFF. In nucleotides, the CDR3 is TGTGCCAGCAGCTCTCAGGGAAGGGGGCAGAATGAGCAGTTCTTC. The variable domain in full, with the rest retrieved from reference TRBV7-3 and TRBJ2-1, is GAGVSQTPSNKVTEKGKYVELRCDPISGHTALYWYRQSLGQGPEFLIYFQGTGAADDSGLPNDRFFAVRPEGSVSTLKIQRTERGDSAVYLCASSSQGRGQNEQFFGPGTRLTVL.

A few counts support this clone. The chain uses TRBV7-6 and TRBJ2-5; D is ambiguous. Trimming left V 6 bases short and J 2 bases short, with 10 bases between. The V gene's germline CDR1 is SGHVS and CDR2 FNYEAQ. The CDR3 loop spans 13 amino acids. Here the CDR3 reads CASSPRLQETQYF. The DNA of the CDR3 is TGTGCCAGCAGTCCGAGACTTCAAGAGACCCAGTACTTC.

This clone has a handful of counts. CDR3 sequence (DNA): TGTGCCAGCTCACCACGAGACGACAGCGCCTACGAGCAGTACTTC. Protein: CASSPRDDSAYEQYF. The rearrangement joins TRBV18 to TRBJ2-7, with TRBD1 as a possible D gene (5 bases). V was clipped by 1 base and J by 2 bases, with 12 bases between them. The CDR3 runs 15 residues. CDR1 and CDR2 (germline): KGHSH, LQKENI.

The chain links TRBV19 to TRBJ2-3; 9 positions match TRBD2. The V and J ends lost 10 bases and 1 base, in that order; junction bases with no gene match: 3. This CDR3 is built from 13 residues. Per the germline V gene, CDR1 is LNHDA and CDR2 is SQIVND (reference sequence). CDR3 bases: TGTGCCACATTAGCGGGAGGCACAGATACGCAGTATTTT. It codes for CATLAGGTDTQYF.

V is TRBV12-5 and J is TRBJ1-5, with 7 bases that match TRBD1. The CDR3 has 15 residues. V shed 6 bases and J 0 bases; nucleotides not matched to a gene: 5. Germline V CDR1 and CDR2: LGHNT, FRNRAP. The CDR3 DNA follows: TGTGCTAGTGGATTCACAGGGGATAGCAATCAGCCCCAGCATTTT. The encoded protein is CASGFTGDSNQPQHF.

The V and J genes are TRBV7-2 and TRBJ2-7; 7 bases match TRBD1. Per the germline V gene, CDR1 is SGHTA and CDR2 is FQGNSA. The CDR3 is 16 residues long. After removal of 0 bases from V and 0 bases from J, the junction contained 5 bases not matched to a gene. CDR3 nucleotides: TGTGCCAGCAGCTTAGCGTTGGACAGGCGCTCCTACGAGCAGTACTTC. Its translation: CASSLALDRRSYEQYF. The full variable domain, its missing parts supplied by reference TRBV7-2 and TRBJ2-7, is GAGVSQSPSNKVTEKGKDVELRCDPISGHTALYWYRQSLGQGLEFLIYFQGNSAPDKSGLPSDRFSAERTGGSVSTLTIQRTQQEDSAVYLCASSLALDRRSYEQYFGPGTRLTVT.

Worth noting for this clone: In the same sample, other DNA sequences code for this CDR3. The chain carries TRBV11-2 and TRBJ2-7; 8 bases fit TRBD2. V was clipped by 1 base and J by 2 bases; unmatched bases: 1. This CDR3 region has 14 residues. CDR1 and CDR2 from the germline V gene are SGHAT and FQNNGV. The CDR3: CASSLGAGAYEQYF. In DNA form, the CDR3 reads TGTGCCAGCAGCTTAGGAGCGGGAGCCTACGAGCAGTACTTC.

This clone was seen only a few times. The rearrangement uses TRBV19 and TRBJ1-2; no clear D gene. The V gene lost 9 bases and the J gene lost 5 bases, with 19 bases spanning the gap. The CDR3 spans 14 residues. Germline V gene lookup returns CDR1 LNHDA and CDR2 SQIVND (reference sequence). CDR3 sequence: CASSPRVEGYGYTF. DNA for the CDR3: TGTGCCAGCTCCCCGCGCGTTGAGGGATATGGCTACACCTTC.

This clone was observed a few times. The rearrangement joins TRBV25-1 to TRBJ2-7; 10 nucleotides match TRBD2. V lost 4 bases, J lost 8 bases, and 11 bases stayed unmatched. The length of the CDR3 is 15 residues. CDR1 is MGHDK, CDR2 SYGVNS, per germline. The CDR3 here is CASSAQGTSGNQQYF. The CDR3 coding sequence is TGTGCCAGCAGTGCCCAAGGAACTAGCGGGAACCAGCAGTACTTC.

The gene calls are TRBV7-9 and TRBJ2-3; possible D gene TRBD1, 5 bases. V dropped 4 bases and J dropped 4 bases, with 12 bases sitting between them. The CDR3 is made up of 14 amino acids. CDR1 and CDR2 from the germline V gene are SEHNR and FQNEAQ (reference sequence). CDR3 coding DNA: TGTGCCAGCAGCTCATGGCAGGGCGCAGATACGCAGTATTTT. Translating it yields CASSSWQGADTQYF. The full variable domain, completed using reference TRBV7-9 and TRBJ2-3, is DTGVSQNPRHKITKRGQNVTFRCDPISEHNRLYWYRQTLGQGPEFLTYFQNEAQLEKSRLLSDRFSAERPKGSFSTLEIQRTEQGDSAMYLCASSSWQGADTQYFGPGTRLTVL.

This clone was picked up a small number of times. The rearrangement uses TRBV5-1 and TRBJ2-7; 11 bases align to TRBD2. V was clipped by 7 bases and J by 4 bases; unmatched bases: 16. The germline CDR1 and CDR2 sequences are SGHRS and YFSETQ. The CDR3 has 17 residues. CDR3 amino acids: CASFPGTSGGGRYEQYF. CDR3 DNA sequence: TGCGCCAGCTTCCCCGGGACTAGCGGAGGGGGTCGATACGAGCAGTACTTC.

This clone was seen more than once but under ten times. The V call is TRBV4-3, the J call TRBJ2-3; D is undetermined. Per germline, CDR1 LGHNA and CDR2 YSLEER. This CDR3 is 17 amino acids long. With 2 bases removed from V and 4 bases from J, the gap between germline ends came to 19 bases. Written as DNA, the CDR3 is TGCGCCAGCAGCCAACGATTGGGCCGGTCTGTTGCAGATACGCAGTATTTT. It codes for CASSQRLGRSVADTQYF.

This clone has just a few counts. J is TRBJ1-6 and V is TRBV30, with 7 bases fitting TRBD1. In germline, CDR1 is GTSNPN, CDR2 SVGIG (reference sequence). CDR3 length: 14 residues. The V gene end was trimmed by 2 bases and the J gene end by 8 bases; junction bases not matched to a gene: 6. CDR3 coding DNA: TGTGCCTGGAGTACCGGGACAGTCGATTCACCCCTCCACTTT. Encoded protein: CAWSTGTVDSPLHF.

This clone has only a few counts. The gene calls are TRBV28 and TRBJ2-7, with D perhaps matching TRBD2 (6 bases). This CDR3 comprises 16 residues. CDR1 is MDHEN and CDR2 is SYDVKM in the germline V gene. V lost 5 bases, J lost 0 bases, and 17 bases lay in between. The CDR3 DNA reads as TGTGCCAGCAGTCAGGCTAGCGCAGGTTACTCCTACGAGCAGTACTTC. This sequence encodes CASSQASAGYSYEQYF.

The J gene is TRBJ1-5, the V gene TRBV25-1; 7 bases align to TRBD1. Looked up from germline, CDR1 is MGHDK and CDR2 is SYGVNS. Germline trimming cut 7 bases from V and 3 bases from J; bases unmatched to any gene: 3. The CDR3 runs to 13 residues. CDR3 nucleotides: TGTGCCAGCACACAGGGGCACAATCAGCCCCAGCATTTT. Protein: CASTQGHNQPQHF.

This chain connects TRBV30 to TRBJ1-2, with TRBD1 as a possible D gene (5 bases). This CDR3 comprises 12 residues. V was pared by 5 bases and J by 4 bases, with 11 bases between. Per germline, CDR1 GTSNPN and CDR2 SVGIG (reference sequence). The CDR3 region is CAWSGGPYGYTF. CDR3 nucleotides: TGTGCCTGGTCCGGGGGACCCTATGGCTACACCTTC.

The sample holds a few counts of this clone. The chain couples TRBV25-1 to TRBJ2-1; D is perhaps TRBD2 (6 bases). This CDR3 is 14 amino acids long. Germline-derived CDR1 and CDR2 are MGHDK and SYGVNS. With 10 bases removed from V and 7 bases from J, the gap between germline ends came to 20 bases. The CDR3 coding sequence is TGTGCCATCCCCAGAGGGACGGCGGGGAATGAGCAGTTCTTC. It codes for CAIPRGTAGNEQFF.

The V and J genes are TRBV4-3 and TRBJ1-3; 9 bases map to TRBD1. This CDR3 spans 16 amino acids. The V gene end was trimmed by 0 bases and the J gene end by 2 bases; junction bases not matched to a gene: 2. Germline values: CDR1 LGHNA, CDR2 YSLEER. CDR3 DNA: TGCGCCAGCAGCCAAGATCGGGACAGGGCTGGAAACACCATATATTTT. Its protein product is CASSQDRDRAGNTIYF.

This clone appeared a few times. The gene calls are TRBV28 and TRBJ2-7, with a possible D match to TRBD2 (5 bases). The V end lost 7 bases, the J end lost 0 bases, and 13 bases lay between the germline ends. The CDR3 is 14 residues long. Looked up from germline, CDR1 is MDHEN and CDR2 is SYDVKM. The CDR3 sequence is CASTRGGSSYEQYF. CDR3 in DNA: TGTGCCAGCACCCGAGGAGGTAGCTCCTACGAGCAGTACTTC.

This clone was seen only a few times. The V call is TRBV18, the J call TRBJ1-1; 7 bases are shared with TRBD1. The CDR3 consists of 16 residues. V dropped 5 bases and J dropped 0; count of bases not matched to a gene: 9. The germline CDR1 and CDR2 sequences are KGHSH and LQKENI. CDR3 in amino acids: CASSEYTGAMNTEAFF. The CDR3 DNA reads TGTGCCAGCTCAGAGTACACAGGGGCAATGAACACTGAAGCTTTCTTT.

The V gene is TRBV19, the J gene TRBJ2-1, with 9 bases fitting TRBD2. The V and J ends lost 4 bases and 4 bases, in that order; junction bases with no gene match: 14. CDR3 length: 18 amino acids. Germline V gene lookup returns CDR1 LNHDA and CDR2 SQIVND (reference sequence). CDR3 sequence reads: CASSTLSGREGRYNEQFF. The CDR3, as DNA: TGTGCCAGTAGTACCCTATCGGGGCGGGAGGGTCGATACAATGAGCAGTTCTTC.

The V call is TRBV30, the J call TRBJ2-4; 10 bases align to TRBD2. J lost 8 bases, V lost 0 bases, and 4 bases had no gene match. The CDR3 runs to 14 residues. In germline, CDR1 is GTSNPN, CDR2 SVGIG (reference sequence). CDR3 DNA sequence: TGTGCCTGGAGTGTAGGGACTAGCGTGTACATTCAGTACTTC. Translated: CAWSVGTSVYIQYF.

This clone was seen more than once but under ten times. The genes are TRBV13 and TRBJ2-1; D is undetermined. The germline V and J ends were trimmed by 3 bases and 4 bases, with 7 bases remaining between them. Germline V gene data show CDR1 as PRHDT and CDR2 as FYEKMQ (reference sequence). There are 13 residues in the CDR3. CDR3 DNA: TGTGCCAGCAGCTTTTTCCGTTACAATGAGCAGTTCTTC. Translating gives CASSFFRYNEQFF.